This TCR beta chain was documented in a study of molecular identifiers for immune sequencing clone quantification. To note about this clonotype: Its cognate antigen is unknown.

Previously described methods and listed TCR primers were employed for the bulk TCR libraries. A single record per CDR3 protein comes from TCRdb applying MiXCR to the PCR reads. The sample carries 400,000 to 600,000 distinct CDR3 sequences, about 26% recorded once. Whole-study results and caveats: Clones above 20 RNA copies held over 97% of effector molecules, under 1% in naive cells. Detecting spiked Jurkat TCR RNA from one cell among one million naive cells was reportedly possible. In cases of identical TCR molecules sharing a barcode, highly expanded clone sizes could be underestimated.

The CDR3 is 12 residues long. Germline V gene lookup returns CDR1 MNHEY and CDR2 SVGEGT. Deletions cut 4 bases from V and 6 bases from J, with 9 bases between. The clonotype was recovered from a human donor in good health. Some libraries in this study had Jurkat cell RNA spiked in. The rearrangement joins TRBV6-2 or TRBV6-3 to TRBJ1-1; no reliable D call. The sequenced sample consisted of naive CD8+ T cells from blood, with Jurkat cell RNA spiked in. Indicated subset: FACS-sorted CD8+CD4-CCR7+CD45RA+ naive T cells. CDR3 residues: CASSSMAPEAFF. For the CDR3, the DNA is TGTGCCAGCAGTTCCATGGCCCCTGAAGCTTTCTTT.